The TCR beta chain under discussion was sequenced for a study of shared clonotypes between healthy human individuals. This CDR3 has 14 residues. The V and J ends lost 6 bases and 1 base respectively, with 12 bases between them. Germline V gene data show CDR1 as LNHDA and CDR2 as SQIVND (reference sequence). This clone has only one observation. The repertoire was sequenced with immunoSEQ multiplex PCR; TCRdb's copy has only in-frame clones and lacks some. The sample records approximately 2.5 million clones, roughly 93% being singletons. The chain couples TRBV19 to TRBJ1-2; no clear D gene. The sample consisted of naive CD4+ T cells from PBMCs. As to subset: CD45RA+ positively selected. This sequence originates from a man between 18 and 35 years old in good health. Some clones in this sample may be carry-over from other donors' samples. The CDR3 sequence: CASRVTGSNYGYTF. Here the CDR3 DNA reads TGTGCCAGTAGGGTTACCGGGAGTAACTATGGCTACACCTTC. The whole variable domain, filled in from reference TRBV19 and TRBJ1-2, reads DGGITQSPKYLFRKEGQNVTLSCEQNLNHDAMYWYRQDPGQGLRLIYYSQIVNDFQKGDIAEGYSVSREKKESFPLTVTSAQKNPTAFYLCASRVTGSNYGYTFGSGTRLTVV.